Detailed here is one T cell receptor (beta chain). The sample comes from a study of shared clonotypes between healthy human individuals. Evenly divided among several immunoSEQ plates was the genomic DNA of each subset. The repertoire was sequenced with immunoSEQ multiplex PCR; TCRdb's copy has only in-frame clones and lacks some. The sample has about 1.5 million clones, approximately 97% seen once. V lost 5 bases and J lost 4, with 17 bases in between. The CDR3 extends over 15 amino acids. Germline V gene lookup returns CDR1 SEHNR and CDR2 FQNEAQ (reference sequence). The TCR was taken from a man aged 25 to 40 in good health. Sequenced input: naive CD4+ T cells sorted from blood. Subset reported: CD45RA+ positively selected. This chain connects TRBV7-9 to TRBJ1-2, with no clear D. The CDR3 DNA is TGTGCCAGCAGCCCAGAGAGTGGGGTCTTCTATGGCTACACCTTC. Its translation: CASSPESGVFYGYTF.